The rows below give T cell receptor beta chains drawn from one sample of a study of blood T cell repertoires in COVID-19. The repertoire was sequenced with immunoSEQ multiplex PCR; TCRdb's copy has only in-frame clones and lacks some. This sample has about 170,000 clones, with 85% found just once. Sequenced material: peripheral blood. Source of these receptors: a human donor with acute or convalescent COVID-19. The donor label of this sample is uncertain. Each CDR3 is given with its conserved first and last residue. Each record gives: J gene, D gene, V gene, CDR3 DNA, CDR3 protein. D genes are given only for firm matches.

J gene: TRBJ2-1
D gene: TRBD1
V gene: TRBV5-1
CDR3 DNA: TGCGCCAGCAGCCGGAGTCAGGGACAGGGGTACAATGAGCAGTTCTTC
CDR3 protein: CASSRSQGQGYNEQFF

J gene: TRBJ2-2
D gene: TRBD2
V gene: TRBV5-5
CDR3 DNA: TGTGCCAGCAGCCCGAGCGGGACCTCGAACACCGGGGAGCTGTTTTTT
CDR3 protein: CASSPSGTSNTGELFF

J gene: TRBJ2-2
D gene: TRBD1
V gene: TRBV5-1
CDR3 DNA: TGCGCCAGCAGCAAGGACAGGGCGAACACCGGGGAGCTGTTTTTT
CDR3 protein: CASSKDRANTGELFF

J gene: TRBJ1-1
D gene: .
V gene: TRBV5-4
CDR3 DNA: TGTGCCAGCAGCTTGGGAGCTACAGGATTGAACACTGAAGCTTTCTTT
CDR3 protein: CASSLGATGLNTEAFF

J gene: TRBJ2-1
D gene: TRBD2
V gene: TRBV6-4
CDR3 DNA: TGTGCCAGCAGTCGAGGACTAGCGACATACAATGAGCAGTTCTTC
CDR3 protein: CASSRGLATYNEQFF

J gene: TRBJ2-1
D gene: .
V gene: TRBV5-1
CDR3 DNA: TGCGCCAGCAGCCGCCTTGACACCAGCTCCTACAATGAGCAGTTCTTC
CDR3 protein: CASSRLDTSSYNEQFF

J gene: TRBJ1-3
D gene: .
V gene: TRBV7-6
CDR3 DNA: TGTGCCAGCAGCTTAGCACAGGACTATCCTGGAAACACCATATATTTT
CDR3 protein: CASSLAQDYPGNTIYF

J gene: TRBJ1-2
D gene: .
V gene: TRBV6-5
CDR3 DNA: TGTGCCAGCAGAAAGGAGGATAACTATGGCTACACCTTC
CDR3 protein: CASRKEDNYGYTF

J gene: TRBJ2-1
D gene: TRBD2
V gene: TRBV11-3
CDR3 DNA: TGTGCCAGCAGTACTAGCGGGGGTTACAATGAGCAGTTCTTC
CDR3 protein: CASSTSGGYNEQFF

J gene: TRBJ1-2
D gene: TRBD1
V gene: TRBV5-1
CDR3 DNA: TGCGCCAGCAGCCCGGACAGGGAATTATATGGCTACACCTTC
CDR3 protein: CASSPDRELYGYTF